This T cell receptor (beta chain) was recorded in a study of human T cells and chemical hapten exposure. For the study at large: Per-sample TCR yields varied mainly from small pooled library volume differences. Findings and limits, study-wide: Compared with pre-sensitization or healthy control sets, expanded TCRs clustered more.

Time point here: pre-sensitization, week 0. Specified treatment: therapeutic diphenylcyclopropenone sensitization with weekly scalp DPC. Trimming took off 5 bases at V and 8 bases at J, with 12 bases between the two ends. The germline gives CDR1 SGHTA, CDR2 FQGNSA. The CDR3 has 13 amino acids. This clonotype has just a few counts. No antigen is known for it. Each cDNA molecule in the library carried unique molecular identifiers. TCRdb re-called the RACE reads with MiXCR, one entry per CDR3 protein. The table has under 95,000 distinct CDR3 sequences, 6.5% to 10% seen once; the top ten hold 2.5% to 3%. The V gene is TRBV7-2, the J gene TRBJ1-4; perhaps TRBD1 as D (6 bases). Sequenced here: whole blood, sampled in connection with sensitization to the hapten diphenylcyclopropenone (DPC). This sequence originates from a man aged 35-49 years with alopecia areata. Some clones in this sample may be carry-over from other donors' samples. The CDR3 loop is CASSPQGKEKLFF. The CDR3 DNA reads TGTGCCAGCAGCCCACAGGGAAAGGAAAAACTGTTTTTT.